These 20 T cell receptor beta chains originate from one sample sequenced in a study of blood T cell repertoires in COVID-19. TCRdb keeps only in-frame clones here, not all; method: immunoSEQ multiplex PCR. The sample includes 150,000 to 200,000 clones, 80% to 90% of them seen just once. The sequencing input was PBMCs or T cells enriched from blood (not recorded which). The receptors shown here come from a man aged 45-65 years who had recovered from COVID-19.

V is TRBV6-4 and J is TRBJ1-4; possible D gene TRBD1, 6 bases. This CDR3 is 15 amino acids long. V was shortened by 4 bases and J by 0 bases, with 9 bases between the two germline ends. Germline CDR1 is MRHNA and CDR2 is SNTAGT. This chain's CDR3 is CASSGGHATNEKLFF. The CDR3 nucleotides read TGTGCCAGCAGTGGGGGGCACGCAACTAATGAAAAACTGTTTTTT.

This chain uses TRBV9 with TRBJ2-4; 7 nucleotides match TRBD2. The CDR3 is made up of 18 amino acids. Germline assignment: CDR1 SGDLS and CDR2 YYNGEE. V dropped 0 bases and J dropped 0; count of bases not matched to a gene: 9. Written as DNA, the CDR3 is TGTGCCAGCAGCGTAGGTTTAACGGGGGGAGTAGCCAAAAACATTCAGTACTTC. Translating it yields CASSVGLTGGVAKNIQYF. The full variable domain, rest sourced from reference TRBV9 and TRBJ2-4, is DSGVTQTPKHLITATGQRVTLRCSPRSGDLSVYWYQQSLDQGLQFLIQYYNGEERAKGNILERFSAQQFPDLHSELNLSSLELGDSALYFCASSVGLTGGVAKNIQYFGAGTRLSVL.

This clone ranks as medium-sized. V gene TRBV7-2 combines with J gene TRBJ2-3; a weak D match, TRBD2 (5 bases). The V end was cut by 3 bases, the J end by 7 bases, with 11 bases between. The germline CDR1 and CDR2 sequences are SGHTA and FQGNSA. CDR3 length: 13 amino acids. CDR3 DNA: TGTGCCAGCAGCTTGGGCCCCGGGAATACGCAGTATTTT. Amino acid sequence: CASSLGPGNTQYF.

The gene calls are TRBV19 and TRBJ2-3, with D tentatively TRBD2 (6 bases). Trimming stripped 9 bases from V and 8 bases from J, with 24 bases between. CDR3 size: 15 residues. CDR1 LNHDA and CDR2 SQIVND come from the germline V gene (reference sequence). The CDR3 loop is CASAPGSVLQGTQYF. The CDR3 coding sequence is TGTGCCAGCGCTCCCGGGAGCGTTCTCCAGGGTACGCAGTATTTT.

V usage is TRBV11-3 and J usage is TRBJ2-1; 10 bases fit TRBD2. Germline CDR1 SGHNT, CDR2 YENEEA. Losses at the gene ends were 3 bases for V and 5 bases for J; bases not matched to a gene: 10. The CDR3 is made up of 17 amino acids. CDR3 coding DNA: TGTGCCAGCAGCTTTGCGGGCACTAGCGGGGCCAACAATGAGCAGTTCTTC. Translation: CASSFAGTSGANNEQFF. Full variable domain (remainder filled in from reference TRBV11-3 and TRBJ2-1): EAGVVQSPRYKIIEKKQPVAFWCNPISGHNTLYWYLQNLGQGPELLIRYENEEAVDDSQLPKDRFSAERLKGVDSTLKIQPAELGDSAVYLCASSFAGTSGANNEQFFGPGTRLTVL.

DNA of the CDR3: TGTGCCAGTAGTCAACAGGGGGCGAACTATGGCTACACCTTC. Translated: CASSQQGANYGYTF. The rearrangement joins TRBV19 to TRBJ1-2, with 9 bases identical to TRBD1. The trim removed 5 bases at V and 2 bases at J, leaving 3 bases unmatched. CDR1 and CDR2 (germline): LNHDA, SQIVND (reference sequence). This CDR3 is 14 amino acids long.

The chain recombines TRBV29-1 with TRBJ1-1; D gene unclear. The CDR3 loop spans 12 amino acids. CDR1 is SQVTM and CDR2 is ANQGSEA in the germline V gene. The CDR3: CTPPYWNTEAFF. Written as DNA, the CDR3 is TGCACCCCCCCGTACTGGAACACTGAAGCTTTCTTT.

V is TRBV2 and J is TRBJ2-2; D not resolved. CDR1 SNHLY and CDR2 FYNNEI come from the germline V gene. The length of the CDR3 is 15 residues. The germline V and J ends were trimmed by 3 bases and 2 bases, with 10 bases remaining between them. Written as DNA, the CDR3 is TGTGCCAGCAGTGATGTTTCAGTCAACACCGGGGAGCTGTTTTTT. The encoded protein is CASSDVSVNTGELFF. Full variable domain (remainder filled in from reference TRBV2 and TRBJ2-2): EPEVTQTPSHQVTQMGQEVILRCVPISNHLYFYWYRQILGQKVEFLVSFYNNEISEKSEIFDDQFSVERPDGSNFTLKIRSTKLEDSAMYFCASSDVSVNTGELFFGEGSRLTVL.

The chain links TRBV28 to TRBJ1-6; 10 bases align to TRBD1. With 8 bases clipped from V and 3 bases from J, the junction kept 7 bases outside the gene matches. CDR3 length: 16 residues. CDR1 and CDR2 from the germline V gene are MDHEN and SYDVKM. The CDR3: CASVRQGAIYNSPLHF. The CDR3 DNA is TGTGCCAGCGTACGACAGGGGGCGATCTATAATTCACCCCTCCACTTT.

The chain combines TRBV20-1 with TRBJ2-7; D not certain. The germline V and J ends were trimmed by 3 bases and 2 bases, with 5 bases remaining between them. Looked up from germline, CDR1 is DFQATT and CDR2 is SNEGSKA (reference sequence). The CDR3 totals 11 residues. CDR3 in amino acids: CSASSTYEQYF. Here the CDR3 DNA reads TGCAGTGCTAGTTCAACCTACGAGCAGTACTTC.

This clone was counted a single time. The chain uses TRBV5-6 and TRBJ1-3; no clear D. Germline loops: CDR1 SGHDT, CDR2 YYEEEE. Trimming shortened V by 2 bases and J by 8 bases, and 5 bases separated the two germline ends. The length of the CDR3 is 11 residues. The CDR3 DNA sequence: TGTGCCAGCAGCTTCGTTGACACCATATATTTT. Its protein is CASSFVDTIYF.

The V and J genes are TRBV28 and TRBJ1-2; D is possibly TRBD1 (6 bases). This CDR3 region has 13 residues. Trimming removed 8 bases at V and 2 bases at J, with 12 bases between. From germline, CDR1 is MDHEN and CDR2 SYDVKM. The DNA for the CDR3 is TGTGCCAGCCAGTTCGACAGGAACTATGGCTACACCTTC. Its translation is CASQFDRNYGYTF.

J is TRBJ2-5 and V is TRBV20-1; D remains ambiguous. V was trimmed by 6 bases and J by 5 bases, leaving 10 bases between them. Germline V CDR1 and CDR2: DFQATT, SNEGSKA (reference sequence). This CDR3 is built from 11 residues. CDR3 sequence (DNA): TGCAGTGCGGCCCCAGGCGAGACCCAGTACTTC. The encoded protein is CSAAPGETQYF.

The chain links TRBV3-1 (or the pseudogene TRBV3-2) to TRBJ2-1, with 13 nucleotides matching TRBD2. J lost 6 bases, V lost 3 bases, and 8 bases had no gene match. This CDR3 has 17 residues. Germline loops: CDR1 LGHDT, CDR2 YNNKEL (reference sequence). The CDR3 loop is CASSQYPGLAGLNEQFF. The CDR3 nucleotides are TGTGCCAGCAGCCAGTACCCGGGACTAGCGGGGCTCAATGAGCAGTTCTTC.

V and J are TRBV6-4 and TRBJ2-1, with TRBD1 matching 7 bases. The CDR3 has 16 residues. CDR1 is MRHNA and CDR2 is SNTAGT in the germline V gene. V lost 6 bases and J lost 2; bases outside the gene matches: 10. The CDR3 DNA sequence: TGTGCCAGCAGCCAAAGCGACAGGGTCCCCTACAATGAGCAGTTCTTC. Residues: CASSQSDRVPYNEQFF.

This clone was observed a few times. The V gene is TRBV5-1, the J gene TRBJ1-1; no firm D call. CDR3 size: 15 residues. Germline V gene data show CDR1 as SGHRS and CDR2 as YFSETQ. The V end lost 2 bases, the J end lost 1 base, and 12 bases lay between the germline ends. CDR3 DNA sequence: TGCGCCAGCAGCTTACAGAGTCCAGAGAACACTGAAGCTTTCTTT. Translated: CASSLQSPENTEAFF.

This CDR3 is CASTPGQGSTEAFF. The CDR3 DNA is TGTGCCAGCACCCCGGGACAGGGAAGTACTGAAGCTTTCTTT. V is TRBV3-1 (or the pseudogene TRBV3-2) and J is TRBJ1-1; 9 bases line up with TRBD1. With V trimmed by 7 bases and J by 5 bases, 8 bases remained unmatched. This CDR3 comprises 14 residues. CDR1 and CDR2 (germline): LGHDT, YNNKEL (reference sequence).

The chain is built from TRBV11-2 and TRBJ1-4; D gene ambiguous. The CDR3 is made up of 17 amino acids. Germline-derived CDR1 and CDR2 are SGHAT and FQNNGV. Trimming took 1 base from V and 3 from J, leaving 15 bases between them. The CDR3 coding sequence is TGTGCCAGCAGCTTAGTGGTGATGGAGGTGGCTAATGAAAAACTGTTTTTT. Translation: CASSLVVMEVANEKLFF.

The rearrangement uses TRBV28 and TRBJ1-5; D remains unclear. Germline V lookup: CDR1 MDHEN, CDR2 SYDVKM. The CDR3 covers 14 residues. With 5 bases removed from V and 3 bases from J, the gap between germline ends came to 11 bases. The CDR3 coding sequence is TGTGCCAGCAGTCCCTCGGGGTCCAATCAGCCCCAGCATTTT. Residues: CASSPSGSNQPQHF.

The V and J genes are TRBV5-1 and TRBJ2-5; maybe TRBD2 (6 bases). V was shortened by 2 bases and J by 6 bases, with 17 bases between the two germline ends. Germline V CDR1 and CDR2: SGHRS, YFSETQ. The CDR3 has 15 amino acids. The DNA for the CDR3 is TGCGCCAGCAGCTTCTCGGACAAGCGGGTAAAGACCCAGTACTTC. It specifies CASSFSDKRVKTQYF.